This T cell receptor (beta chain) was obtained from a study of blood T cell repertoires in COVID-19. Study-level information: Collection of acute and convalescent COVID-19 samples took place in the United States, Italy and Spain. From T cells, B-cell-depleted T cells, or PBMCs came the material, which was cDNA or gDNA.

Authors' data handling: Using reference gene primer amplification, nucleated cell counts were estimated. Clones were read by immunoSEQ multiplex PCR, and TCRdb kept only the in-frame ones, dropping some. The V and J calls and clone size are taken from that table; D and trimming were inferred from the DNA. The sample includes under 250,000 clones, 84% of them seen just once. This clone occurred once. J gave up 3 bases and V 5 bases, and 6 bases lay outside the gene matches. The CDR3 has 15 residues. CDR1 and CDR2 from the germline V gene are MNHEY and SVGAGI. The chain couples TRBV6-5 to TRBJ2-2, with 7 bases aligning to TRBD1. This clonotype was sampled from a woman aged 55-70 years who had recovered from COVID-19. Sequenced material: peripheral blood. CDR3 nucleotide sequence: TGTGCCAGCAGTAAACGGCAGGGGGACACCGGGGAGCTGTTTTTT. Amino acids: CASSKRQGDTGELFF.